Sequencing of this T cell receptor (beta chain) was carried out in a study of shared clonotypes between healthy human individuals. CD45RO negativity and positive selection for CCR7 defined naive CD8 cells, a population that excluded terminally differentiated effector memory CD45RA+ cells. The data were produced by immunoSEQ multiplex PCR, yet TCRdb's version contains in-frame clones alone and is incomplete. The sample yields about 1.9 million clones, around 95% seen once. From germline, CDR1 is LGHNA and CDR2 YSLEER. The germline V and J ends were trimmed by 0 bases and 6 bases, with 21 bases remaining between them. CDR3 length: 18 residues.

The sequencing sample was made of naive CD8+ T cells from PBMCs. This sequence joins TRBV4-3 and TRBJ1-5, with D maybe TRBD1 (6 bases). The sequence was collected from a young man in good health. Some clones in this sample may be carry-over from other donors' samples. For the CDR3, the DNA is TGCGCCAGCAGCCAAGATCCCCCGGCAGGGGAGGGTCGTCAGCCCCAGCATTTT. It yields the protein CASSQDPPAGEGRQPQHF.